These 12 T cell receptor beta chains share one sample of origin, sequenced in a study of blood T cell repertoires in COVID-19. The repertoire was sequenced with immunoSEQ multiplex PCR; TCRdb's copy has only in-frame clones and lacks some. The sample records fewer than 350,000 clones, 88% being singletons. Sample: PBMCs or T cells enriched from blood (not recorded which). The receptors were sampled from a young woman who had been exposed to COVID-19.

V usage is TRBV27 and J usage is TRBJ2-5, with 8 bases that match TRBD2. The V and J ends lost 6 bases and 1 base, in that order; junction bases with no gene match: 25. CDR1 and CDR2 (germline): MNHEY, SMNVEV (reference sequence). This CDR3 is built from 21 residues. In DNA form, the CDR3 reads TGTGCCAGCAGCCCCAATAGGGGACGCACGGGGGGGCTTCTTGGCCAAGAGACCCAGTACTTC. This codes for CASSPNRGRTGGLLGQETQYF.

The DNA of the CDR3 is TGTGCCAGTGAGGGACAGAACTTTGCAACTAATGAAAAACTGTTTTTT. Translated, it gives CASEGQNFATNEKLFF. The V and J genes are TRBV19 and TRBJ1-4; 7 bases map to TRBD1. This CDR3 spans 16 amino acids. Looked up from germline, CDR1 is LNHDA and CDR2 is SQIVND (reference sequence). The V gene end was trimmed by 8 bases and the J gene end by 0 bases; junction bases not matched to a gene: 9.

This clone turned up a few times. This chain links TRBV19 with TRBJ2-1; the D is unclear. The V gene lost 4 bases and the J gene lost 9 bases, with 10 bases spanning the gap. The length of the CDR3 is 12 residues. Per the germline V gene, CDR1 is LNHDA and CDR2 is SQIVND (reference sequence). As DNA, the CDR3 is TGTGCCAGTAGTACCCTAGGAACTGAGCAGTTCTTC. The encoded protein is CASSTLGTEQFF.

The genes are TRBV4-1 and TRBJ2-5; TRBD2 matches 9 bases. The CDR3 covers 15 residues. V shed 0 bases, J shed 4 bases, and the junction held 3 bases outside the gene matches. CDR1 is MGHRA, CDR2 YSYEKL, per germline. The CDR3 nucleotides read TGCGCCAGCAGCCAAGACGGCGGGAGGGGAGAGACCCAGTACTTC. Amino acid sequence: CASSQDGGRGETQYF.

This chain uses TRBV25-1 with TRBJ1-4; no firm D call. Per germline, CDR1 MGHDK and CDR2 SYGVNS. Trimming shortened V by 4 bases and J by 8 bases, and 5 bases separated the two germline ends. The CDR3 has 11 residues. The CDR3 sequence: CASSVLEKLFF. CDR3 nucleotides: TGTGCCAGCAGTGTTTTAGAAAAACTGTTTTTT. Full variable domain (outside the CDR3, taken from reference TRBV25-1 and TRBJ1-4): EADIYQTPRYLVIGTGKKITLECSQTMGHDKMYWYQQDPGMELHLIHYSYGVNSTEKGDLSSESTVSRIRTEHFPLTLESARPSHTSQYLCASSVLEKLFFGSGTQLSVL.

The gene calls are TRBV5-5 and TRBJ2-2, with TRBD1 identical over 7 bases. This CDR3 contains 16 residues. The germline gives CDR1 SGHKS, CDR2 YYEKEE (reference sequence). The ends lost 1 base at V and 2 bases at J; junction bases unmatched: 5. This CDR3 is CASSLLRDSNTGELFF. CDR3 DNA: TGTGCCAGCAGCTTGCTCCGGGACAGTAACACCGGGGAGCTGTTTTTT.

CDR3 coding DNA: TGTGCCACCCTATTAACCATGAACACTGAAGCTTTCTTT. Translation: CATLLTMNTEAFF. The V gene is TRBV28, the J gene TRBJ1-1; no firm D call. V lost 10 bases to trimming and J lost 0 bases, with 12 bases between them. Germline-derived CDR1 and CDR2 are MDHEN and SYDVKM. This CDR3 is built from 13 residues.

The CDR3 nucleotides are TGTGCCAGCTCGCACTCCCGGGACAGGGGGCTGATAAGCACAGATACGCAGTATTTT. Amino acid sequence: CASSHSRDRGLISTDTQYF. The rearrangement joins TRBV19 to TRBJ2-3; 12 bases are shared with TRBD1. CDR1 and CDR2 (germline): LNHDA, SQIVND (reference sequence). The length of the CDR3 is 19 residues. V lost 9 bases, J lost 0 bases, and 16 bases stayed unmatched. The full variable domain, rest sourced from reference TRBV19 and TRBJ2-3, is DGGITQSPKYLFRKEGQNVTLSCEQNLNHDAMYWYRQDPGQGLRLIYYSQIVNDFQKGDIAEGYSVSREKKESFPLTVTSAQKNPTAFYLCASSHSRDRGLISTDTQYFGPGTRLTVL.

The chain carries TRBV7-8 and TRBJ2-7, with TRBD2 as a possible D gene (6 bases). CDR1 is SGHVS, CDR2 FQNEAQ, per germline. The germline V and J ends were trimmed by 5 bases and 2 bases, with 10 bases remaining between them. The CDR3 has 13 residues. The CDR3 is CASSPGLTYEQYF. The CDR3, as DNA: TGTGCCAGCAGCCCGGGACTCACCTACGAGCAGTACTTC.

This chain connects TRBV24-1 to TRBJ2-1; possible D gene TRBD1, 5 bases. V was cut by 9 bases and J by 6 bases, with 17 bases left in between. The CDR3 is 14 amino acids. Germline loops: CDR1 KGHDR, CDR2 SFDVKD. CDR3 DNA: TGTGCCACCGAGGACATAGAAGATAGCAATGAGCAGTTCTTC. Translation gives CATEDIEDSNEQFF.

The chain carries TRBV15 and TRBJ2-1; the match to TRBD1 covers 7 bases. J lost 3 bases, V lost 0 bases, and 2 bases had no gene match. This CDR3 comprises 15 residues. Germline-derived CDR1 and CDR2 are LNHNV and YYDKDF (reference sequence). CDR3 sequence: CATSREGGSYNEQFF. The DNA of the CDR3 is TGTGCCACCAGCAGAGAAGGGGGCAGCTACAATGAGCAGTTCTTC.

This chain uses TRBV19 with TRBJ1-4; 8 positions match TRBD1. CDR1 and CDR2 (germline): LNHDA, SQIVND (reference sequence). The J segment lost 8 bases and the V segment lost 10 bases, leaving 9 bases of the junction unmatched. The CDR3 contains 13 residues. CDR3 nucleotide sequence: TGTGCCACAGAGGGCAGGGGGCTGGAAAAACTGTTTTTT. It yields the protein CATEGRGLEKLFF.